What follows describes a single T cell receptor beta chain. Its antigen remains unknown. For TCRbeta, the library was prepared with unique molecular identifiers. One entry per CDR3 protein, called by TCRdb with MiXCR from the PCR reads. The sample lists about 980,000 distinct CDR3 sequences; about 31% were seen once. The CDR3 contains 14 residues. In germline, CDR1 is MNHNS, CDR2 SASEGT. Trimming removed 3 bases at V and 4 bases at J, with 12 bases between. The data belong to a study of T-cell reconstitution after alpha-beta-depleted transplantation in children. Notes on the study in general: Some patients showed high day-60 TCRbeta diversity, which derived from surviving recipient T cells and thymic progenitors. A year post-transplant, T-cell counts and diversity derived mostly from newly produced T cells.

The sequencing used PBMCs, mostly from graft donor cells, collected 360 days after TCRalphabeta/CD19-depleted stem cell transplant. The V gene is TRBV6-1, the J gene TRBJ1-1; D is unresolved. The clonotype comes from a boy in the first two years of life who had a stem cell transplant for SCID, so the T cells may come from the graft donor. Here the CDR3 reads CASSDPPTGTEAFF. The CDR3 DNA reads TGTGCCAGCAGTGACCCACCCACGGGCACTGAAGCTTTCTTT.